This T cell receptor (beta chain) was observed in a study of blood T cell repertoires in COVID-19. Background on the study: COVID-19 samples collected from the United States, Italy and Spain covered acute and convalescent phases. Sources were T cells, B-cell-depleted T cells, or PBMCs; the material itself was cDNA or gDNA.

In the study's own analysis: Amplification of reference gene primers was used by the study to estimate nucleated cell counts. Method: immunoSEQ multiplex PCR; TCRdb's copy keeps in-frame clones and lacks some. The D gene and trimming were derived from the DNA, and the V and J assignments and clone size from that table. This sample has 220,000 or so clones, with approximately 80% found just once. Trimming cost V 6 bases and J 7 bases; bases outside gene matches: 7. Germline lookup yields CDR1 MDHEN and CDR2 SYDVKM. The length of the CDR3 is 15 residues. This clone was counted between two and nine times.

The clonotype comes from a woman older than 75 with acute or convalescent COVID-19. This chain links TRBV28 with TRBJ2-2, with 11 nucleotides matching TRBD2. The sequenced sample consisted of peripheral blood. CDR3: CASRYSGRGHGELFF. CDR3 nucleotides: TGTGCCAGCAGATATAGCGGGAGGGGGCACGGGGAGCTGTTTTTT.